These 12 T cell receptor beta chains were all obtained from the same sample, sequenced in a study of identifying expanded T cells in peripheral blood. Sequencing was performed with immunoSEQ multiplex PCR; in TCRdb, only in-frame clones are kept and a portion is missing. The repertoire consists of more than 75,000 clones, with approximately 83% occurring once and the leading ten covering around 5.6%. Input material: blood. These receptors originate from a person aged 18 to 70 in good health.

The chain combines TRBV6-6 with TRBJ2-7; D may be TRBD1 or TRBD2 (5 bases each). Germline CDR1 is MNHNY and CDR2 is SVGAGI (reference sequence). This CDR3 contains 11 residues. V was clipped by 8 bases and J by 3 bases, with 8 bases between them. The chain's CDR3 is CASGGGYEQYF. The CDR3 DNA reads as TGTGCCAGCGGGGGTGGCTACGAGCAGTACTTC.

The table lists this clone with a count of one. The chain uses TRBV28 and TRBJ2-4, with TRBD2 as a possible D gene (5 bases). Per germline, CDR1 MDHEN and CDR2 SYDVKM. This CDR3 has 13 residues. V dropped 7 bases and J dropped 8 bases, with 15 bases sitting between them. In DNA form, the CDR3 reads TGTGCCAGCAAAGTACGAGGGTTTGACATTCAGTACTTC. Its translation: CASKVRGFDIQYF.

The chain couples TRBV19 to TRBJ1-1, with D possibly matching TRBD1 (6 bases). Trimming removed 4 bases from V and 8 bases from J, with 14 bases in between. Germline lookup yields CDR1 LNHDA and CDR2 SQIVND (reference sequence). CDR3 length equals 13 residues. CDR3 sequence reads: CASSNIVGQEAFF. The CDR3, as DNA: TGTGCCAGTAGTAACATAGTCGGACAGGAAGCTTTCTTT.

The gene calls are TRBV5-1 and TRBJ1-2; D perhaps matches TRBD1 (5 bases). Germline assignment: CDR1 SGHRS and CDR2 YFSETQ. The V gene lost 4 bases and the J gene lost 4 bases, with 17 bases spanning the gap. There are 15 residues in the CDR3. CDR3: CASSRGTGPLYGYTF. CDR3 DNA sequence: TGCGCCAGCAGCCGCGGGACCGGTCCCCTCTATGGCTACACCTTC.

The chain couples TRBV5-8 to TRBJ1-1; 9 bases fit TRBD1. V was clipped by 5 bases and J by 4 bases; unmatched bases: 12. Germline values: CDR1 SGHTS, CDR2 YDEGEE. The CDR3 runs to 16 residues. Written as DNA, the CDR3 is TGTGCCAGCAGTCAACAGGGGGCCTGGTTAAGCACTGAAGCTTTCTTT. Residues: CASSQQGAWLSTEAFF.

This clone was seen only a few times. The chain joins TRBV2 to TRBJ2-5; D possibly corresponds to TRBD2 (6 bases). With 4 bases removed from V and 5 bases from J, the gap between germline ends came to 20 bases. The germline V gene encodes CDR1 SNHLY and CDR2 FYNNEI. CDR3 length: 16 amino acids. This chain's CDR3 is CASSVRLVGDRETQYF. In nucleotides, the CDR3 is TGTGCCAGCAGTGTACGACTAGTGGGGGATAGGGAGACCCAGTACTTC.

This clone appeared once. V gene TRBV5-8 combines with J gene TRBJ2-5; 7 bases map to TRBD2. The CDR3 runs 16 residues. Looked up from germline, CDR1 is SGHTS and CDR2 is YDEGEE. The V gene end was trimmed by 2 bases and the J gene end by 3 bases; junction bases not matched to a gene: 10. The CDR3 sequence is CASSFGGGTDKETQYF. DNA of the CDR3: TGTGCCAGCAGCTTCGGGGGAGGGACGGATAAAGAGACCCAGTACTTC.

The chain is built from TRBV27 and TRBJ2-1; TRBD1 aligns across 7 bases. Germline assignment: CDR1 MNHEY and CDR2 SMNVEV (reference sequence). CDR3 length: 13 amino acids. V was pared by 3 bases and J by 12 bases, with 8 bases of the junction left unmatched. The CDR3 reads CASSLYNRGGQFF. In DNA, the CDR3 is TGTGCCAGCAGTTTGTACAACAGGGGTGGGCAGTTCTTC.

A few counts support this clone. The CDR3 loop is CASSLLSRRGANEQFF. CDR3 nucleotides: TGTGCCAGCAGCTTACTCTCTCGGCGGGGAGCCAATGAGCAGTTCTTC. V usage is TRBV7-9 and J usage is TRBJ2-1; tentative D call: TRBD2 (6 bases). Trimming cost V 2 bases and J 6 bases, with 17 bases left between them. This CDR3 contains 16 residues. The germline CDR1 and CDR2 sequences are SEHNR and FQNEAQ (reference sequence).

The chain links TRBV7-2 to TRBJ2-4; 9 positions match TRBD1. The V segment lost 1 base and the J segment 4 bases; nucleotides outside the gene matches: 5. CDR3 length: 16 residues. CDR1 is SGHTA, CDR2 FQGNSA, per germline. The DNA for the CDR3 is TGTGCCAGCAGCTTAGACGCGACAGGGGGTAAAAACATTCAGTACTTC. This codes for CASSLDATGGKNIQYF.

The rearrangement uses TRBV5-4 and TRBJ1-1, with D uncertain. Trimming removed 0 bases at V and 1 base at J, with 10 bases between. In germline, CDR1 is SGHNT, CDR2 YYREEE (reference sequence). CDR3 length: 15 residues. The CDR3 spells CASSLEGARNTEAFF. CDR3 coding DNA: TGTGCCAGCAGCTTGGAGGGCGCGAGGAACACTGAAGCTTTCTTT.

As DNA, the CDR3 is TGTGCCTGGAGTGGAGGTGTGGGATTCTCGGCGGATCAGCCCCAGCATTTT. Its protein is CAWSGGVGFSADQPQHF. This chain uses TRBV30 with TRBJ1-5; D remains unclear. The CDR3 has 17 amino acids. Germline CDR1 is GTSNPN and CDR2 is SVGIG (reference sequence). V was shortened by 1 base and J by 5 bases, with 21 bases between the two germline ends.